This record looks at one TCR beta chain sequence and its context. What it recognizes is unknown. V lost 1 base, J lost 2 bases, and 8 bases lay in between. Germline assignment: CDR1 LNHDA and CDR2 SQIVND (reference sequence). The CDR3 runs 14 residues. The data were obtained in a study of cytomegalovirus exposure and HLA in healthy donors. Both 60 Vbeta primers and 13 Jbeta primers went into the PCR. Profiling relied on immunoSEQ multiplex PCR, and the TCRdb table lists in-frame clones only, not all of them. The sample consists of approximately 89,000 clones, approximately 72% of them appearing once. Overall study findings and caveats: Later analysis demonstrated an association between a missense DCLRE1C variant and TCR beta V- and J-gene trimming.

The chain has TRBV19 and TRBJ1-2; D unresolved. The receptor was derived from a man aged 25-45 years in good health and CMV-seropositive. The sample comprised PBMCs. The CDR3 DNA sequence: TGTGCCAGTAGTATAGCTCAGCGGAACTATGGCTACACCTTC. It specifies CASSIAQRNYGYTF.